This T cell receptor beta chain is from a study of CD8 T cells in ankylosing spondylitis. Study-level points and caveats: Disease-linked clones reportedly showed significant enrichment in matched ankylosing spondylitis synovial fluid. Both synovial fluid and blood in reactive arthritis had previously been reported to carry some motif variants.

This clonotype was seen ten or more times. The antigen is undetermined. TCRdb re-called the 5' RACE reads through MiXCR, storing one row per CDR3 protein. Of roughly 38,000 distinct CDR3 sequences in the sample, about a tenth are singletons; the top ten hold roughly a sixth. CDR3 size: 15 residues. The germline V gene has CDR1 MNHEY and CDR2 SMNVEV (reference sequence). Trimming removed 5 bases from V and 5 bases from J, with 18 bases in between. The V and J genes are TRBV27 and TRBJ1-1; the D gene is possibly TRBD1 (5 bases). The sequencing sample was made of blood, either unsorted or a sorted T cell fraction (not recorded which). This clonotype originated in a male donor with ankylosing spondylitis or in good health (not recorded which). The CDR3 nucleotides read TGTGCCAGCAGTGCCGGGACGGGGAGTTGGACTGAAGCTTTCTTT. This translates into CASSAGTGSWTEAFF.